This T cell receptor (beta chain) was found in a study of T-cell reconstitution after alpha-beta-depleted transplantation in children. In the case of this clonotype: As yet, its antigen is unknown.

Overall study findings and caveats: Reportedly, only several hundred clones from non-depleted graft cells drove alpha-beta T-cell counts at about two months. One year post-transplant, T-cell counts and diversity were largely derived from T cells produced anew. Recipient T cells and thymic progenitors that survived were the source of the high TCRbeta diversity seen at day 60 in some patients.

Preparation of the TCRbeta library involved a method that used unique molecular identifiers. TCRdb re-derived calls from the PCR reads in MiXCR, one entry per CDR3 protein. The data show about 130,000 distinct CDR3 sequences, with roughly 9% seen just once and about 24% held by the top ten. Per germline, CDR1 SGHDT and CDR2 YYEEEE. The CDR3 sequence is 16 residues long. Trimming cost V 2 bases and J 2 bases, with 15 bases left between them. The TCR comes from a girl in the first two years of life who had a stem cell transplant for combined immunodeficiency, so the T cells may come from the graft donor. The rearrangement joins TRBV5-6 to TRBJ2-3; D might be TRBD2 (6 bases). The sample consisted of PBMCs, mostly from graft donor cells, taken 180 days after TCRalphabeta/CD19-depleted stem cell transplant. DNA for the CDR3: TGTGCCAGCAGCTTTCCGGGACTTGGACTCACAGATACGCAGTATTTT. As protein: CASSFPGLGLTDTQYF. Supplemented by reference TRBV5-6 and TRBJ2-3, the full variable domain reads DAGVTQSPTHLIKTRGQQVTLRCSPKSGHDTVSWYQQALGQGPQFIFQYYEEEERQRGNFPDRFSGHQFPNYSSELNVNALLLGDSALYLCASSFPGLGLTDTQYFGPGTRLTVL.